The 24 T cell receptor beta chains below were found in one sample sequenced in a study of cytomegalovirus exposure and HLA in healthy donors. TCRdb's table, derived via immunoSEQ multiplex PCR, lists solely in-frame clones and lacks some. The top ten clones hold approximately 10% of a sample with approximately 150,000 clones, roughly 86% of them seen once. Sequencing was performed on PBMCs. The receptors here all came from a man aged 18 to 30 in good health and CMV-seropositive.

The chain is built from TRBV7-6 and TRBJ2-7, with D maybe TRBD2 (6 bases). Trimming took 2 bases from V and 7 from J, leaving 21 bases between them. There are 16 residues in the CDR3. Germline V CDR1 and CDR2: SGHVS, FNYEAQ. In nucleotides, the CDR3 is TGTGCCAGCAGCTTACGGCCTAGCGCAACTTGGGGGGAGCAGTACTTC. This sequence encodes CASSLRPSATWGEQYF.

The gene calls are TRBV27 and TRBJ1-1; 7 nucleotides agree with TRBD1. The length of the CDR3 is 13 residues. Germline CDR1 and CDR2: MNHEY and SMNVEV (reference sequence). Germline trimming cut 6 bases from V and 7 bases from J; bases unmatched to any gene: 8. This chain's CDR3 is CASRNTGDREAFF. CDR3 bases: TGTGCCAGCAGAAACACAGGGGACCGTGAAGCTTTCTTT.

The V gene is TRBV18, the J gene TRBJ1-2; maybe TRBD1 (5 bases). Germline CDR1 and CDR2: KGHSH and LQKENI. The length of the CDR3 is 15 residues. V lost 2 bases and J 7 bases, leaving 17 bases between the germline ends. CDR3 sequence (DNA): TGTGCCAGCTCACCAGTCGGACAACCCGGGGGTGGCTACACCTTC. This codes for CASSPVGQPGGGYTF.

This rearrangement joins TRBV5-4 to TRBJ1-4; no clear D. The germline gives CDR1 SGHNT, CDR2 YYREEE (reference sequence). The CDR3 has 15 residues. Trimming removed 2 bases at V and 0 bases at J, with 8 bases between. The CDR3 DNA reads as TGTGCCAGCAGCTTTAGAAGCTCAACTAATGAAAAACTGTTTTTT. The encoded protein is CASSFRSSTNEKLFF.

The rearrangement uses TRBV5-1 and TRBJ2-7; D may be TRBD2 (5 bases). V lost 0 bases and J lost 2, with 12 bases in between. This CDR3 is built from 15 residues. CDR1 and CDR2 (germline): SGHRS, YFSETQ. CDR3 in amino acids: CASSLEGGWAYEQYF. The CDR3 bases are TGCGCCAGCAGCTTGGAAGGCGGGTGGGCCTACGAGCAGTACTTC.

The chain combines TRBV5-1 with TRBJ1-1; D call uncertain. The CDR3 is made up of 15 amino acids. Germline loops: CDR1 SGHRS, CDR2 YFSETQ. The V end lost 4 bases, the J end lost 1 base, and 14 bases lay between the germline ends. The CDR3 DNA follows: TGCGCCAGCAGCCGGGATCCCGTGGGGAACACTGAAGCTTTCTTT. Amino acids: CASSRDPVGNTEAFF.

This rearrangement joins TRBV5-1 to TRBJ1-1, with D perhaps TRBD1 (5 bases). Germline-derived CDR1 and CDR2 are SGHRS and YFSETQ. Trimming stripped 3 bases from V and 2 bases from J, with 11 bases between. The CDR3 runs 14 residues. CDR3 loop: CASSYLQGNTEAFF. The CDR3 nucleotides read TGCGCCAGCAGCTATCTTCAGGGTAACACTGAAGCTTTCTTT. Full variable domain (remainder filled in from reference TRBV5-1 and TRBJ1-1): KAGVTQTPRYLIKTRGQQVTLSCSPISGHRSVSWYQQTPGQGLQFLFEYFSETQRNKGNFPGRFSGRQFSNSRSEMNVSTLELGDSALYLCASSYLQGNTEAFFGQGTRLTVV.

CDR3 region: CASSWGTGSGETQYF. The DNA for the CDR3 is TGCGCCAGCAGCTGGGGGACAGGGAGTGGGGAGACCCAGTACTTC. The chain employs TRBV5-1 and TRBJ2-5; TRBD1 matches 9 bases. The J segment lost 5 bases and the V segment lost 3 bases, leaving 8 bases of the junction unmatched. The germline V gene has CDR1 SGHRS and CDR2 YFSETQ. This CDR3 has 15 amino acids.

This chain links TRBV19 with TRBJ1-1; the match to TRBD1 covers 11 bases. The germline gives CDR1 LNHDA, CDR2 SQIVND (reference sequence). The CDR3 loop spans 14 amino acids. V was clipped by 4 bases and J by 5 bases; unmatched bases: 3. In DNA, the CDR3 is TGTGCCAGTAGTAATAGGGACAGGGGGACTGAAGCTTTCTTT. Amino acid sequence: CASSNRDRGTEAFF.

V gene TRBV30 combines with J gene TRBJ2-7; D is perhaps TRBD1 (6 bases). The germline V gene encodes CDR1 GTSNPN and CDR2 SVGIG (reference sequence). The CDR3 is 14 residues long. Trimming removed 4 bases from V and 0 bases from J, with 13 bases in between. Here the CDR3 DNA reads TGTGCCTGGACTACGGGACACGGCTCCTACGAGCAGTACTTC. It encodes CAWTTGHGSYEQYF.

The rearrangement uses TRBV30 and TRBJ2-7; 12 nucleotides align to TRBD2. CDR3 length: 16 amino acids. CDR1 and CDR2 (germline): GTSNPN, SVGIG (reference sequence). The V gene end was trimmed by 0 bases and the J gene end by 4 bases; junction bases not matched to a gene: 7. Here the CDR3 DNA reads TGTGCCTGGAGTGTCCCCACTAGCGGGAGGCAATACGAGCAGTACTTC. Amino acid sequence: CAWSVPTSGRQYEQYF.

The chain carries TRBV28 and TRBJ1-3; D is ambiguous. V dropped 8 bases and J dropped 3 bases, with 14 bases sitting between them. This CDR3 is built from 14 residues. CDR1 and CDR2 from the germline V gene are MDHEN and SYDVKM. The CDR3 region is CASAKGGDGNTIYF. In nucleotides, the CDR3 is TGTGCCAGCGCGAAGGGCGGGGATGGAAACACCATATATTTT.

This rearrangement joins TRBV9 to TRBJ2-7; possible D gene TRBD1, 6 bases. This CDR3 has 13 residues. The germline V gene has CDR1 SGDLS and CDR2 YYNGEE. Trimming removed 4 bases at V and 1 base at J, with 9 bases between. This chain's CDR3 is CASSPRGSYEQYF. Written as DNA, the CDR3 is TGTGCCAGCAGCCCCAGGGGTTCCTACGAGCAGTACTTC.

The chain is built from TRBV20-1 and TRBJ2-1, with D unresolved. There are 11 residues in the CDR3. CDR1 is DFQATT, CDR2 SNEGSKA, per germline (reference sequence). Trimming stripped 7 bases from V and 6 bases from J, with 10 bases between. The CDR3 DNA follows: TGCAGTGTCCCCATCGGCAATGAGCAGTTCTTC. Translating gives CSVPIGNEQFF.

CDR3 coding DNA: TGCGCCAGCAGCTTGGCCCGGAGGGACCGGGCGGCTGGAAACACCATATATTTT. Its protein product is CASSLARRDRAAGNTIYF. The V gene is TRBV5-1, the J gene TRBJ1-3; possible D gene TRBD1, 5 bases. V lost 0 bases and J lost 2, with 18 bases in between. The germline CDR1 and CDR2 sequences are SGHRS and YFSETQ. The CDR3 totals 18 residues.

CDR3 DNA: TGTGCCAGCGGGCAGAAGCAGCCCCAGCATTTT. Translating gives CASGQKQPQHF. The rearrangement links TRBV25-1 to TRBJ1-5; D not resolved. Trimming cost V 8 bases and J 7 bases, with 9 bases left between them. The CDR3 has 11 residues. Germline V gene data show CDR1 as MGHDK and CDR2 as SYGVNS.

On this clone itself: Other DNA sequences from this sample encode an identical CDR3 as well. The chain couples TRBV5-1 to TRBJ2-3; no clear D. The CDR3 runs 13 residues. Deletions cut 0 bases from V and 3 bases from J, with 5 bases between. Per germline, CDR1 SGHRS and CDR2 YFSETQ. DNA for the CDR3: TGCGCCAGCAGCTTGGCCGGTACAGATACGCAGTATTTT. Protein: CASSLAGTDTQYF.

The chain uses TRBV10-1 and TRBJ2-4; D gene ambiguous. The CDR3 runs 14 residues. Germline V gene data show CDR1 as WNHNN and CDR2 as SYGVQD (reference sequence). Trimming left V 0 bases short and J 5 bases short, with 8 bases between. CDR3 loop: CASSESYSQNIQYF. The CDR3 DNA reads TGCGCCAGCAGTGAGTCTTACAGCCAAAACATTCAGTACTTC.

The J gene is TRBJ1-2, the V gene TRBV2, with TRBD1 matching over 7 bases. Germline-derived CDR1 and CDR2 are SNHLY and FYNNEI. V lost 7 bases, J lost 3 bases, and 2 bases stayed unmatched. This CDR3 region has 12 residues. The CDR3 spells CASKGTDYGYTF. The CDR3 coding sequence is TGTGCCAGCAAAGGGACAGACTATGGCTACACCTTC.

This CDR3 reads CASSPTGASSYEQYF. CDR3 DNA sequence: TGTGCCAGTAGCCCGACAGGGGCGTCCTCCTACGAGCAGTACTTC. This sequence joins TRBV19 and TRBJ2-7; 8 nucleotides match TRBD1. Germline V lookup: CDR1 LNHDA, CDR2 SQIVND (reference sequence). This CDR3 spans 15 amino acids. V was clipped by 6 bases and J by 0 bases; unmatched bases: 7.

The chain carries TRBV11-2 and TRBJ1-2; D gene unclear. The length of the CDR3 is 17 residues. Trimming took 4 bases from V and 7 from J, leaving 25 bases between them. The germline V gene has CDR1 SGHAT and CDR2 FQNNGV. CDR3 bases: TGTGCCAGCAGCTCAGTAGTAGGCGGAGGCCCAAGAGCTGGCTACACCTTC. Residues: CASSSVVGGGPRAGYTF.

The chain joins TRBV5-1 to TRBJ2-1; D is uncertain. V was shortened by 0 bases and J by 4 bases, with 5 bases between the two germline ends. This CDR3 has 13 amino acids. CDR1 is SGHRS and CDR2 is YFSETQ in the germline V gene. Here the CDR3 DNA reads TGCGCCAGCAGCTTGGGAGGTTACAATGAGCAGTTCTTC. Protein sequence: CASSLGGYNEQFF.

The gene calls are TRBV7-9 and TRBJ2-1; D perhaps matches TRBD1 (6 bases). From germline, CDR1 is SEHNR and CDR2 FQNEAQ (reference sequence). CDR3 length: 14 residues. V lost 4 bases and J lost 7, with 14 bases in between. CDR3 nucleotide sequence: TGTGCCAGCAGCTACAGGGCATTGGGGAATGAGCAGTTCTTC. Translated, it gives CASSYRALGNEQFF.

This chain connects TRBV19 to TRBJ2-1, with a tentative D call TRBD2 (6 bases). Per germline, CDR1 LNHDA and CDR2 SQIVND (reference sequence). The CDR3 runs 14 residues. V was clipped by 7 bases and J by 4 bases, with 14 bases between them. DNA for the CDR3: TGTGCCAGTACCCCCGGGACTTCTTACAATGAGCAGTTCTTC. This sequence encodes CASTPGTSYNEQFF.